This TCR beta chain is from a study of ipilimumab plus nivolumab after autologous stem cell transplantation. The CDR3 consists of 14 residues. The V gene lost 4 bases and the J gene lost 5 bases, with 15 bases spanning the gap. The germline CDR1 and CDR2 sequences are LGHNA and YNFKEQ. TCRdb keeps only in-frame clones here, not all; method: immunoSEQ multiplex PCR. The data show about 83,000 clones, with 83% seen just once and less than 2.5% held by the top ten. The clonotype comes from a male donor with diffuse large B-cell lymphoma. The chain carries TRBV4-2 and TRBJ2-7; maybe TRBD1 (6 bases). This sample comprised PBMCs, obtained in a trial of ipilimumab plus nivolumab as post-transplant consolidation. CDR3 region: CASSLSGTLNEQYF. The CDR3 DNA reads TGTGCCAGCAGCCTTTCCGGGACATTAAACGAGCAGTACTTC.